Presented here are 10 T cell receptor beta chains from one specimen sequenced in a study of glioma-infiltrating T cells (dated by TCRdb to the mid-2010s). Instrument used: Illumina MiSeq. TCR alpha and beta CDR3 regions were amplified with the iRepertoire nested amplicon-rescue multiplex PCR (arm-PCR) platform from RNA. Starting from the raw public reads, TCRdb applied fastp trimming at Q25, assembled clones with MiXCR and retained in-frame beta chains. Identical CDR3 protein sequences are pooled into one entry, listed with their most common genes and DNA. The sample table holds 5,000 to 7,000 distinct CDR3 sequences, of which roughly 42% were seen once. 24% of the sample goes to the ten largest clones. The sample taken for sequencing was glioma tissue, nonneoplastic brain tissue, or PBMCs (not recorded which). The receptors originated from a human donor with low-grade glioma or glioblastoma, undergoing nonglioma brain surgery, or in good health (not recorded which).

This clonotype was recorded only once. CDR3 nucleotides: TGCGCCAGCAGCCAGACAGGGAACACTGAAGCTTTCTTT. Protein: CASSQTGNTEAFF. The rearrangement uses TRBV4-1 and TRBJ1-1; a possible D gene is TRBD1 (6 bases). The CDR3 totals 13 residues. CDR1 is MGHRA and CDR2 is YSYEKL in the germline V gene. With 3 bases removed from V and 1 base from J, the gap between germline ends came to 6 bases.

In regard to this clonotype: This may be a read error, as it is one base from a much larger clone. This rearrangement joins TRBV25-1 to TRBJ1-1, with D unresolved. This CDR3 region has 11 residues. Germline loops: CDR1 MGHDK, CDR2 SYGVNS. CDR3 loop: CASSSATGAFF. The DNA of the CDR3 is TGTGCCAGCAGCAGTGCGACTGGAGCTTTCTTT. Full variable domain (missing parts from reference TRBV25-1 and TRBJ1-1): EADIYQTPRYLVIGTGKKITLECSQTMGHDKMYWYQQDPGMELHLIHYSYGVNSTEKGDLSSESTVSRIRTEHFPLTLESARPSHTSQYLCASSSATGAFFGQGTRLTVV.

V gene TRBV20-1 combines with J gene TRBJ1-2; 8 nucleotides align to TRBD1. Unmatched junction bases numbered 7, after V lost 0 bases and J lost 7 bases. CDR1 is DFQATT and CDR2 is SNEGSKA in the germline V gene (reference sequence). CDR3 size: 14 residues. CDR3 amino acids: CSARDRGQARGYTF. In nucleotides, the CDR3 is TGCAGTGCTAGAGACAGGGGGCAGGCACGTGGCTACACCTTC.

This clonotype has ten or more counts. The rearrangement links TRBV5-1 to TRBJ1-2; TRBD1 matches at 7 bases. The CDR3 is 12 residues long. Trimming took 7 bases from V and 5 from J; bases not matched to a gene: 5. Per the germline V gene, CDR1 is SGHRS and CDR2 is YFSETQ. CDR3 amino acids: CASRQGGYGYTF. Written as DNA, the CDR3 is TGCGCCAGCCGACAGGGCGGGTATGGCTACACCTTC.

This clonotype has a count of ten or more. This chain joins TRBV11-2 and TRBJ1-2, with D possibly matching TRBD1 (5 bases). Trimming pared 4 bases from V and 6 bases from J, leaving 21 bases between. Germline assignment: CDR1 SGHAT and CDR2 FQNNGV. The CDR3 length is 16 residues. As DNA, the CDR3 is TGTGCCAGCAGCTCCTTAAATCAGGGCCTAAGGGATGGCTACACCTTC. It translates to CASSSLNQGLRDGYTF.

This clonotype was recorded many times. The chain has TRBV25-1 and TRBJ1-5; 10 bases are shared with TRBD1. CDR1 and CDR2 from the germline V gene are MGHDK and SYGVNS. This CDR3 has 14 amino acids. V gave up 3 bases and J gave up 7 bases; unmatched junction bases: 3. The CDR3 reads CASSDRGQGQPQHF. In DNA form, the CDR3 reads TGTGCCAGCAGTGATAGGGGACAGGGGCAGCCCCAGCATTTT.

This clonotype is labeled hyperexpanded. The chain combines TRBV15 with TRBJ2-1; 8 bases align to TRBD2. Germline CDR1 reads LNHNV; CDR2 reads YYDKDF (reference sequence). The CDR3 sequence is 15 residues long. With 5 bases clipped from V and 4 bases from J, the junction kept 7 bases outside the gene matches. CDR3 residues: CATSQTSARYNEQFF. The CDR3 DNA follows: TGTGCCACCAGCCAGACTAGCGCCAGATACAATGAGCAGTTCTTC.

This clonotype occurred many times. The chain couples TRBV12-5 to TRBJ2-3; 10 nucleotides line up with TRBD2. Germline CDR1 reads LGHNT; CDR2 reads FRNRAP. V lost 3 bases to trimming and J lost 1 base; unmatched junction nucleotides: 4. CDR3 size: 16 residues. CDR3 in amino acids: CASGFGGTSGTDTQYF. The CDR3 DNA reads as TGTGCTAGTGGTTTCGGCGGGACTAGCGGCACAGATACGCAGTATTTT.

Judged by abundance, this clonotype is medium-sized. The genes are TRBV11-1 and TRBJ2-7; TRBD2 matches 14 bases. The germline V gene encodes CDR1 SGHAT and CDR2 FQDESV (reference sequence). V was pared by 5 bases and J by 5 bases, with 5 bases of the junction left unmatched. The CDR3 runs to 15 residues. CDR3 residues: CASSRTSGRYDEQYF. The CDR3, as DNA: TGTGCCAGCAGCCGGACTAGCGGGAGGTACGACGAGCAGTACTTC. Based on the CDR3 plus reference TRBV11-1 and TRBJ2-7, the full variable domain is EAEVAQSPRYKITEKSQAVAFWCDPISGHATLYWYRQILGQGPELLVQFQDESVVDDSQLPKDRFSAERLKGVDSTLKIQPAELGDSAMYLCASSRTSGRYDEQYFGPGTRLTVT.

Within the sample, this clonotype is medium-sized. The chain joins TRBV24-1 to TRBJ2-1, with TRBD2 matching over 11 bases. V lost 2 bases and J lost 8; bases outside the gene matches: 4. The CDR3 loop spans 15 amino acids. From germline, CDR1 is KGHDR and CDR2 SFDVKD. The DNA of the CDR3 is TGTGCCACCAGTGATTGGGGTAGCGGGAGGGATGAGCAGTTCTTC. Amino acids: CATSDWGSGRDEQFF.